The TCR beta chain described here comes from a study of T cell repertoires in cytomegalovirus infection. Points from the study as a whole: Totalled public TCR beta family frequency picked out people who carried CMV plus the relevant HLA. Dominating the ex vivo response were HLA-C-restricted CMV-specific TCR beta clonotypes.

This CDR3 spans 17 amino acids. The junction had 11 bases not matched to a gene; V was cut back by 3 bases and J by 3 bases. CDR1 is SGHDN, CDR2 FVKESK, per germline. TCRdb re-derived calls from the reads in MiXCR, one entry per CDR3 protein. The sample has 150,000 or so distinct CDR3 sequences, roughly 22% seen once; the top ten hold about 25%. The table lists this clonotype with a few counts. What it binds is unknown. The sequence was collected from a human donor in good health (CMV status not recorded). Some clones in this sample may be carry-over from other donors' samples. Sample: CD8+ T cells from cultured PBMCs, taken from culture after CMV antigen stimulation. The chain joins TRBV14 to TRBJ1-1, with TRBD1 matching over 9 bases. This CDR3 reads CASSQRGQGSLDTEAFF. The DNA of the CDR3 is TGTGCCAGCAGCCAGAGGGGACAGGGAAGTTTGGACACTGAAGCTTTCTTT.